Listed below are T cell receptor beta chains from one sample, sequenced in a study of shared clonotypes between healthy human individuals. TCRdb keeps only in-frame clones here, not all; method: immunoSEQ multiplex PCR. The sample contains 1.5 million to 2.5 million clones, approximately 94% of which appear only once. Sequencing used naive CD8+ T cells sorted from blood. Receptors were obtained from a man between 18 and 35 years old in good health. The CDR3 runs from the conserved cysteine through the conserved F or W. The order of the fields is D gene, clone size, J gene, V gene, CDR3 protein, CDR3 DNA. The D gene is left open where the match is weak. Size tells how often a clone was seen (once, few, many) or the class of an expanded clone, and some rows leave it out.

- | - | TRBJ2-7 | TRBV28 | CASSLFGYEQYF | TGTGCCAGCAGTTTATTTGGATACGAGCAGTACTTC
- | once | TRBJ1-1 | TRBV13 | CASSPNGNTEAFF | TGTGCCAGCAGCCCAAACGGGAACACTGAAGCTTTCTTT
TRBD2 | - | TRBJ2-1 | TRBV7-2 | CASSLATATSGYNEQFF | TGTGCCAGCAGCTTAGCGACCGCGACTAGCGGTTACAATGAGCAGTTCTTC
TRBD1 | - | TRBJ2-2 | TRBV9 | CASSTIQGGMTGELFF | TGTGCCAGCAGCACCATACAGGGGGGTATGACCGGGGAGCTGTTTTTT
- | - | TRBJ2-7 | TRBV4-1 | CASSQEYGEQYF | TGCGCCAGCAGCCAAGAATACGGCGAGCAGTACTTC
- | - | TRBJ2-2 | TRBV7-8 | CASSLAGAPNTGELFF | TGTGCCAGCAGCTTAGCAGGGGCCCCGAACACCGGGGAGCTGTTTTTT
TRBD2 | - | TRBJ2-1 | TRBV11-2 | CASSLGVLAGFQFF | TGTGCCAGCAGCTTGGGGGTACTAGCGGGTTTCCAGTTCTTC
- | - | TRBJ2-7 | TRBV9 | CASSGEGYEQYF | TGTGCCAGCAGCGGCGAGGGATACGAGCAGTACTTC
TRBD1 | - | TRBJ1-2 | TRBV6-1 | CASSEANAGGGYGYTF | TGTGCCAGCAGTGAAGCAAACGCAGGGGGCGGGTATGGCTACACCTTC
- | - | TRBJ2-2 | TRBV11-2 | CASSLTAGELFF | TGTGCCAGCAGCTTAACGGCCGGGGAGCTGTTTTTT
- | - | TRBJ2-3 | TRBV6-5 | CASSGGTDTQYF | TGTGCCAGCAGTGGGGGCACAGATACGCAGTATTTT
TRBD1 | - | TRBJ1-2 | TRBV9 | CASSAQGANGYTF | TGTGCCAGCAGCGCGCAGGGGGCAAACGGCTACACCTTC
- | - | TRBJ2-3 | TRBV5-1 | CASSLSTSSTDTQYF | TGCGCCAGCAGCTTATCGACCTCGAGCACAGATACGCAGTATTTT
TRBD1 | - | TRBJ1-5 | TRBV28 | CASSTTGAYQPQHF | TGTGCCAGCAGTACGACAGGGGCCTATCAGCCCCAGCATTTT
- | - | TRBJ2-1 | TRBV6-5 | CASSYKQYYNEQFF | TGTGCCAGCAGTTACAAGCAATACTACAATGAGCAGTTCTTC
TRBD2 | - | TRBJ2-1 | TRBV13 | CASSTTPSGDHNEQFF | TGTGCCAGCAGCACAACGCCTAGCGGAGATCACAATGAGCAGTTCTTC
- | - | TRBJ1-1 | TRBV6-5 | CASSFSRGWTEAFF | TGTGCCAGCAGTTTTTCGAGGGGGTGGACTGAAGCTTTCTTT
TRBD2 | - | TRBJ2-1 | TRBV7-9 | CASIVAGGWPEQFF | TGTGCCAGCATCGTAGCGGGAGGCTGGCCTGAGCAGTTCTTC
- | - | TRBJ1-3 | TRBV9 | CASRGGSSGNTIYF | TGTGCCAGCAGAGGGGGGAGCTCTGGAAACACCATATATTTT
- | - | TRBJ2-1 | TRBV9 | CASSPPRADEQFF | TGTGCCAGCAGCCCCCCCCGCGCGGATGAGCAGTTCTTC
- | - | TRBJ2-5 | TRBV27 | CASSVRGPETQYF | TGTGCCAGCAGCGTACGGGGCCCGGAGACCCAGTACTTC
TRBD2 | - | TRBJ2-7 | TRBV4-1 | CASSNSGGASYEQYF | TGCGCCAGCAGCAATAGCGGGGGGGCCTCGTACGAGCAGTACTTC
- | - | TRBJ1-2 | TRBV7-8 | CASSLENYGYTF | TGTGCCAGCAGCTTAGAGAATTATGGCTACACCTTC
TRBD1 | - | TRBJ1-5 | TRBV6-5 | CASSSQGYSNQPQHF | TGTGCCAGCAGTTCACAGGGGTATAGCAATCAGCCCCAGCATTTT
- | - | TRBJ1-2 | TRBV6-6 | CASSYSIVDYGYTF | TGTGCCAGCAGTTACTCGATAGTAGACTATGGCTACACCTTC
TRBD2 | - | TRBJ2-3 | TRBV10-2 | CASSSGGATDTQYF | TGCGCCAGCTCTAGCGGGGGGGCGACAGATACGCAGTATTTT
- | - | TRBJ1-4 | TRBV15 | CATSRDDMGSEQDEKLFF | TGTGCCACCAGCAGAGATGATATGGGGTCGGAACAGGATGAAAAACTGTTTTTT